One and the same sample provided the 2 T cell receptor beta chains below, sequenced in a study of T-cell memory formation after mild COVID-19. In TCRdb, the 5' RACE reads were re-called with MiXCR into one record per CDR3 protein. This repertoire shows about 260,000 distinct CDR3 sequences, roughly 17% found once; its top ten account for 22%. Input material: PBMCs or a T cell subset sorted from them (not recorded which). Receptors were obtained from a man younger than 35 who had mild COVID-19 (a few samples of this study predate the infection). Cell type and time point are not known.

The chain combines TRBV12-5 with TRBJ2-3, with a weak D call TRBD2 (6 bases). CDR3 size: 17 residues. Deletions cut 4 bases from V and 3 bases from J, with 20 bases between. The germline V gene has CDR1 LGHNT and CDR2 FRNRAP. CDR3 sequence reads: CASGSFLQSGGTDTQYF. Written as DNA, the CDR3 is TGTGCTAGTGGTTCCTTTCTTCAGTCTGGAGGGACAGATACGCAGTATTTT.

The V call is TRBV27, the J call TRBJ2-2; 14 positions match TRBD2. This CDR3 contains 16 residues. V shed 7 bases, J shed 7 bases, and the junction held 8 bases outside the gene matches. The germline gives CDR1 MNHEY, CDR2 SMNVEV (reference sequence). The CDR3 region is CASTPGLAGGGGELFF. The CDR3 DNA sequence: TGTGCCAGCACCCCAGGACTAGCGGGAGGAGGCGGGGAGCTGTTTTTT.